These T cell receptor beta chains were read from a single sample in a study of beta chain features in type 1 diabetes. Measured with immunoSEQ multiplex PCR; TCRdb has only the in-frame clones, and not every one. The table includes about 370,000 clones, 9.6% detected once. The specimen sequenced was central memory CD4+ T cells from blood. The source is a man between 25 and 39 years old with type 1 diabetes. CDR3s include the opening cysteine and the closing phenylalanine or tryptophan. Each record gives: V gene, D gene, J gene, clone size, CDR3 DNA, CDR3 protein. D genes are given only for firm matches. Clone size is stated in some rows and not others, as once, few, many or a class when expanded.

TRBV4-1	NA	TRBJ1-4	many	TGCGCCAGCAGCCAACCATATGAAAAACTGTTTTTT	CASSQPYEKLFF
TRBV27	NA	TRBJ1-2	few	TGTGCCAGCAGCCCAGGGGTCGGATTCGTTTACTATGGCTACACCTTC	CASSPGVGFVYYGYTF
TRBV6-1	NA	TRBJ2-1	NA	TGTGCCAGCAGACAAGCGCTTACCTACAATGAGCAGTTCTTC	CASRQALTYNEQFF
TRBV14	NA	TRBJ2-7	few	TGTGCCAGCAGTCGAACCTACGAGCAGTACTTC	CASSRTYEQYF
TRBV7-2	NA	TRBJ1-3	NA	TGTGCCAGCAGCCTGACGACAGTGGCCTCTGGAAACACCATATATTTT	CASSLTTVASGNTIYF
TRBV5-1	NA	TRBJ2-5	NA	TGCGCCAGCAGCTTGACCGGGACTCCGGGGATTTCAGAGACCCAGTACTTC	CASSLTGTPGISETQYF
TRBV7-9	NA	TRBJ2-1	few	TGTGCCAGCAGCTTAGAGGTGGGGGTCCCTGAGCAGTTCTTC	CASSLEVGVPEQFF
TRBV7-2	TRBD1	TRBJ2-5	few	TGTGCCAGCAGCTTATCCGGGACAGGGGGTCAAGAGACCCAGTACTTC	CASSLSGTGGQETQYF
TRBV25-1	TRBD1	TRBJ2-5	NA	TGTGCCAGCAGCGGACAGGGGACGGAGACCCAGTACTTC	CASSGQGTETQYF
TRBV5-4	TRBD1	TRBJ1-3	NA	TGTGCCAGCAGCCTGCAAACAGGGGCGGGAAACACCATATATTTT	CASSLQTGAGNTIYF
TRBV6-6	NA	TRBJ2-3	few	TGTGCCAGCACTACAGGGCCAGATACGCAGTATTTT	CASTTGPDTQYF
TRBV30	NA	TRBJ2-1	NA	TGTGCCTGGGGCCGAGGGCGGGGCTACAATGAGCAGTTCTTC	CAWGRGRGYNEQFF
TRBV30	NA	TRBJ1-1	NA	TGTGCCTGGAGTTTTAGCACTGAAGCTTTCTTT	CAWSFSTEAFF
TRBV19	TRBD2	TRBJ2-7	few	TGTGCCAGTAGGGCAGCGGGAGGGATCTCCTACGAGCAGTACTTC	CASRAAGGISYEQYF
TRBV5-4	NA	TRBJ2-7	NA	TGTGCCAGCAGCCCGAGACTTCTCTCCTACGAGCAGTACTTC	CASSPRLLSYEQYF
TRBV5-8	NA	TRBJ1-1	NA	TGTGCCAGCAGCCGATGGACGGAGAACACTGAAGCTTTCTTT	CASSRWTENTEAFF
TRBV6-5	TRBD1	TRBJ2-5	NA	TGTGCCAGCAATGCCGGGACAGGGTTTGTCGGGACCCAGTACTTC	CASNAGTGFVGTQYF
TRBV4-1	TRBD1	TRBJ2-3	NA	TGCGCCAGCAGCCAAGGGTTTGGGGACAGGGGGAGGATTCGGGATACGCAGTATTTT	CASSQGFGDRGRIRDTQYF
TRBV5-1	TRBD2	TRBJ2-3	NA	TGCGCCAGCAGCTGGGGGACTAGCGGGAGAACAGATACGCAGTATTTT	CASSWGTSGRTDTQYF
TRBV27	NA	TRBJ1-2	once	TGTGCCAGCAGCTCGGGTCGCTACTATGGCTACACCTTC	CASSSGRYYGYTF
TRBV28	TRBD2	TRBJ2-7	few	TGTGCCAGCAGATCTGGGACTACCTACGAGCAGTACTTC	CASRSGTTYEQYF
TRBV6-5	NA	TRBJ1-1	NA	TGTGCCAGCAGTTTCCAGGGAGGAACTGAAGCTTTCTTT	CASSFQGGTEAFF
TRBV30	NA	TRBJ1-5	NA	TGTGCCTGGAGTGTGACCAGGGAGCGCGGCAATCAGCCCCAGCATTTT	CAWSVTRERGNQPQHF
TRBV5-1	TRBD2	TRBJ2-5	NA	TGCGCCAGCAGCGCCGGGACTAGGGAGGAGACCCAGTACTTC	CASSAGTREETQYF
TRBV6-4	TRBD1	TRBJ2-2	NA	TGTGCCAGCAGTGTGGGACAGGGAAACACCGGGGAGCTGTTTTTT	CASSVGQGNTGELFF
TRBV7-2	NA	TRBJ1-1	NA	TGTGCCAGCAGCTTAGTAGGGCGGACTGAAGCTTTCTTT	CASSLVGRTEAFF
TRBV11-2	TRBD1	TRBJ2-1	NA	TGTGCCAGCAGCGCCTCCCCGGGACAGGGGGCTAGAGAGCAGTTCTTC	CASSASPGQGAREQFF
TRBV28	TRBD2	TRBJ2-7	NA	TGTGCCAGCCTTAGGGGCGGGAGCTCCTACGAGCAGTACTTC	CASLRGGSSYEQYF
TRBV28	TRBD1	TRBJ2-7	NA	TGTGCCAGCAGTTTATCCCTCCGGGACAGGGGGCTTCTTAGGGAAAGACTAAGCTCCTACGAGCAGTACTTC	CASSLSLRDRGLLRERLSSYEQYF
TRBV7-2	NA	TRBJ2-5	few	TGTGCCAGCAGCTTCCATACCGGGGGAGAGACCCAGTACTTC	CASSFHTGGETQYF
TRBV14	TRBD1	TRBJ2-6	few	TGTGCCAGCAGCGCTTGGGACAGGGGTGCTGGGGCCAACGTCCTGACTTTC	CASSAWDRGAGANVLTF
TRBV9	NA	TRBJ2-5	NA	TGTGCCAGCGCGGTAGTGGGGGGTCCCCGGGAGACCCAGTACTTC	CASAVVGGPRETQYF
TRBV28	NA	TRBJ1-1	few	TGTGCCAGCAGTTTACGAGCTGAAGCTTTCTTT	CASSLRAEAFF
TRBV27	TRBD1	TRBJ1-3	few	TGTGCCAGCAGGCAAGACAGGGGTTACGGAAACACCATATATTTT	CASRQDRGYGNTIYF
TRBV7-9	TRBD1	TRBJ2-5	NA	TGTGCCAGCAGCGTCGACAGGGGGCCAGGGGCCCAGTACTTC	CASSVDRGPGAQYF
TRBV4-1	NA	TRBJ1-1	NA	TGCGCCAGCAGCTCCAGACGTATCGGGGAGAACACTGAAGCTTTCTTT	CASSSRRIGENTEAFF
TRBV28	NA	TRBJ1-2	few	TGTGCCAGCAGTTTGCCGGGGAGCTATGGCTACACCTTC	CASSLPGSYGYTF
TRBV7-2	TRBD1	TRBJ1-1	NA	TGTGCCAGCAGCTCGAGGACAGGGCTCACTGAAGCTTTCTTT	CASSSRTGLTEAFF
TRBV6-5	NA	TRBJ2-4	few	TGTGCCAGCAGTGTCCATTTAGCCAAAAACATTCAGTACTTC	CASSVHLAKNIQYF
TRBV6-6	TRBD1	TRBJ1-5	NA	TGTGCCAGCAGCCCTCCGCCGGGACAGGGCGACCAGCCCCAGCATTTT	CASSPPPGQGDQPQHF
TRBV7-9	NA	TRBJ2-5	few	TGTGCCAGCAGCCCTCTGGAAATCCAGTACTTC	CASSPLEIQYF
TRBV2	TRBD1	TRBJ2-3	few	TGTGCCAGCACCCCAAGGACAGGGGTGACAGATACGCAGTATTTT	CASTPRTGVTDTQYF
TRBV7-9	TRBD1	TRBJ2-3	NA	TGTGCCAGCAGCCGACAGGGGGAGTTAGATACGCAGTATTTT	CASSRQGELDTQYF
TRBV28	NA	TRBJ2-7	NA	TGTGCCAGCAGTTCCGGGGGGGACAGGAACTCCTACGAGCAGTACTTC	CASSSGGDRNSYEQYF
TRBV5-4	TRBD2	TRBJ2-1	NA	TGTGCCAGCAGCTCCTCCGGGACTAGTATTGAGCAGTTCTTC	CASSSSGTSIEQFF
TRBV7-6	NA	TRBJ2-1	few	TGTGCCAGCAGCTTAGCGGGAGCGTACAATGAGCAGTTCTTC	CASSLAGAYNEQFF